One and the same sample provided the 2 T cell receptor beta chains below, sequenced in a study of blood T cells in healthy people across ages (dated by TCRdb to the mid-2010s). Library prep was done by 5' RACE. The listed sequencing device is Illumina HiSeq 2500. A second PCR of about 7 to 12 cycles was performed with a sample-barcoded 5' primer and a J-beta primer mix. In TCRdb, the public reads were trimmed at Q25 with fastp and aligned with MiXCR, with productive beta chains retained. For every CDR3 protein sequence, its rows merge into one entry that carries the most common genes and DNA. The sample table shows about 900,000 distinct CDR3 sequences, and 55% to 65% are seen once. The ten top clones hold 25% to 35% of the sample. The source material was blood. The receptors stem from a man aged 25-45 years in good health.

V and J are TRBV7-2 and TRBJ2-3; D ambiguous. V dropped 5 bases and J dropped 3 bases, with 9 bases sitting between them. The CDR3 consists of 13 residues. Germline V gives CDR1 SGHTA, CDR2 FQGNSA. CDR3 nucleotides: TGTGCCAGCAGCCCTACCTTTACAGATACGCAGTATTTT. Residues: CASSPTFTDTQYF.

The chain employs TRBV4-2 and TRBJ2-1, with TRBD2 identical over 11 bases. This CDR3 has 17 amino acids. With 0 bases clipped from V and 11 bases from J, the junction kept 12 bases outside the gene matches. Looked up from germline, CDR1 is LGHNA and CDR2 is YNFKEQ. The CDR3 DNA reads TGTGCCAGCAGCCAAGAGTTTACTAGCGGGGGACCTAGGCAGCAGTTCTTC. Its translation is CASSQEFTSGGPRQQFF.